These 30 T cell receptor beta chains were sequenced from one sample in a study of blood T cell repertoires in COVID-19. The method was immunoSEQ multiplex PCR; TCRdb's version includes in-frame clones alone and lacks a portion of them. Among about 170,000 clones listed, around 82% were seen once. Sequenced sample: peripheral blood. The receptors come from a woman aged 70-85 years who had recovered from COVID-19.

The chain carries TRBV3-1 (or the pseudogene TRBV3-2) and TRBJ1-1; no clear D gene. The CDR3 sequence is 14 residues long. V shed 2 bases and J shed 6 bases, with 13 bases lying between them. Per the germline V gene, CDR1 is LGHDT and CDR2 is YNNKEL (reference sequence). The CDR3 loop is CASSQPRVPPEAFF. The CDR3 DNA reads TGTGCCAGCAGCCAACCCCGGGTCCCCCCTGAAGCTTTCTTT.

This chain joins TRBV27 and TRBJ1-3; the match to TRBD1 covers 7 bases. The J segment lost 8 bases and the V segment lost 5 bases, leaving 9 bases of the junction unmatched. Germline V lookup: CDR1 MNHEY, CDR2 SMNVEV (reference sequence). The CDR3 is 14 residues long. The CDR3 DNA follows: TGTGCCAGCAGTATCCGGACAGGCGTGGACACCATATATTTT. Translation: CASSIRTGVDTIYF.

The genes are TRBV5-5 and TRBJ2-7, with TRBD2 identical over 10 bases. Per germline, CDR1 SGHKS and CDR2 YYEKEE (reference sequence). Germline trimming cut 5 bases from V and 3 bases from J; bases unmatched to any gene: 8. This CDR3 has 15 residues. The CDR3 is CASRPILAGVYEQYF. CDR3 nucleotide sequence: TGTGCCAGCAGACCCATCCTAGCGGGGGTCTACGAGCAGTACTTC.

CDR3: CASSRPGQGYGYTF. CDR3 nucleotides: TGTGCCAGCAGCCGACCGGGACAGGGGTATGGCTACACCTTC. This chain joins TRBV27 and TRBJ1-2, with 10 bases matching TRBD1. With 6 bases clipped from V and 5 bases from J, the junction kept 6 bases outside the gene matches. This CDR3 contains 14 residues. Germline CDR1 MNHEY, CDR2 SMNVEV (reference sequence).

The chain is built from TRBV4-3 and TRBJ1-2; D ambiguous. This CDR3 spans 13 amino acids. The ends were cut back, 1 base at V and 8 bases at J, with 11 bases in the middle. CDR1 and CDR2 from the germline V gene are LGHNA and YSLEER. The CDR3 nucleotides are TGCGCCAGCAGCCAAGTTTCCCGAGGAGGCTACACCTTC. Translated: CASSQVSRGGYTF.

This rearrangement joins TRBV3-1 (or the pseudogene TRBV3-2) to TRBJ1-2; D is unclear. The CDR3 runs 12 residues. Deletions cut 8 bases from V and 8 bases from J, with 15 bases between. The V gene's germline CDR1 is LGHDT and CDR2 YNNKEL (reference sequence). The CDR3 here is CASGGEMGGYTF. The CDR3, as DNA: TGTGCCAGCGGCGGGGAGATGGGAGGCTACACCTTC.

This chain connects TRBV12-3 or TRBV12-4 to TRBJ2-2; D gene ambiguous. The CDR3 is 13 residues long. The V and J ends lost 0 bases and 7 bases respectively, with 6 bases between them. The CDR3 reads CASSLALYGELFF. CDR3 DNA sequence: TGTGCCAGCAGTTTAGCCCTCTACGGGGAGCTGTTTTTT.

The chain is built from TRBV4-1 and TRBJ1-2; D unresolved. Germline assignment: CDR1 MGHRA and CDR2 YSYEKL. The length of the CDR3 is 15 residues. V was pared by 0 bases and J by 4 bases, with 12 bases between. CDR3 DNA: TGCGCCAGCAGCCAAGATGGTCGGGTGGTCTATGGCTACACCTTC. Residues: CASSQDGRVVYGYTF.

This clone was recorded a few times. The chain employs TRBV5-4 and TRBJ1-2, with D maybe TRBD1 (5 bases). The germline V and J ends were trimmed by 0 bases and 7 bases, with 13 bases remaining between them. Germline values: CDR1 SGHNT, CDR2 YYREEE (reference sequence). CDR3 length: 14 amino acids. The CDR3 protein is CASSLAYGGGGYTF. The CDR3 DNA sequence: TGTGCCAGCAGCTTGGCCTACGGGGGAGGTGGCTACACCTTC.

The chain couples TRBV7-2 to TRBJ2-1; D is perhaps TRBD2 (5 bases). Germline V CDR1 and CDR2: SGHTA, FQGNSA. CDR3 length: 14 amino acids. The V end was cut by 3 bases, the J end by 4 bases, with 10 bases between. The CDR3 DNA sequence: TGTGCCAGCAGCTTCGAGGGAAGTTACAATGAGCAGTTCTTC. Amino acids: CASSFEGSYNEQFF.

The genes are TRBV6-1 and TRBJ1-1, with D hard to call. Germline-derived CDR1 and CDR2 are MNHNS and SASEGT. The CDR3 totals 13 residues. V gave up 0 bases and J gave up 8 bases, with 10 bases separating them. The CDR3 is CASSEAGDREAFF. The CDR3 region has the DNA TGTGCCAGCAGTGAAGCTGGAGATCGCGAAGCTTTCTTT.

This rearrangement joins TRBV10-1 to TRBJ2-2; TRBD1 agrees at 9 bases. The V and J ends lost 8 bases and 4 bases, in that order; junction bases with no gene match: 14. Germline CDR1 WNHNN, CDR2 SYGVQD (reference sequence). This CDR3 spans 17 amino acids. The chain's CDR3 is CASCPTTGTGTTGELFF. The CDR3 DNA sequence: TGCGCCAGCTGCCCAACAACCGGGACAGGGACCACCGGGGAGCTGTTTTTT.

The gene calls are TRBV10-3 and TRBJ2-5; 8 bases line up with TRBD2. Germline CDR1 and CDR2: ENHRY and SYGVKD. The CDR3 extends over 12 amino acids. The junction had 2 bases not matched to a gene; V was cut back by 2 bases and J by 9 bases. CDR3 region: CAISEGLAAQYF. The CDR3 region has the DNA TGTGCCATCAGTGAGGGACTAGCCGCCCAGTACTTC.

This clone occurred once. The chain carries TRBV25-1 and TRBJ2-7, with a tentative D call TRBD1 (5 bases). The CDR3 spans 15 residues. Germline CDR1 and CDR2: MGHDK and SYGVNS. V gave up 7 bases and J gave up 2 bases, with 18 bases separating them. CDR3 amino acids: CASIAGLGRAYEQYF. The CDR3 region has the DNA TGTGCCAGCATCGCAGGGTTGGGCCGGGCCTACGAGCAGTACTTC.

This chain connects TRBV10-3 to TRBJ1-2; D unresolved. CDR1 ENHRY and CDR2 SYGVKD come from the germline V gene. V shed 7 bases and J shed 3 bases, with 21 bases lying between them. The CDR3 is 16 amino acids. As DNA, the CDR3 is TGTGCCATCACCCCCAAAACGGGAGGGTTGGACTATGGCTACACCTTC. Amino acids: CAITPKTGGLDYGYTF.

This clone has only a few counts. V is TRBV6-2 or TRBV6-3 and J is TRBJ2-5, with 9 bases aligning to TRBD2. The V segment lost 6 bases and the J segment 1 base; nucleotides outside the gene matches: 6. From germline, CDR1 is MNHEY and CDR2 SVGEGT. The CDR3 covers 15 residues. DNA of the CDR3: TGTGCCAGCAGCCCCCTAGCGGGGCTCCAAGAGACCCAGTACTTC. Amino acids: CASSPLAGLQETQYF.

A single count supports this clone. The chain joins TRBV2 to TRBJ1-3, with TRBD1 as a possible D gene (5 bases). Germline V gene lookup returns CDR1 SNHLY and CDR2 FYNNEI. The CDR3 covers 14 residues. Trimming stripped 3 bases from V and 1 base from J, with 7 bases between. The CDR3 is CASSDRVSGNTIYF. The CDR3 DNA reads TGTGCCAGCAGTGACAGGGTTTCTGGAAACACCATATATTTT.

The V call is TRBV6-5, the J call TRBJ1-3; a weak D match, TRBD1 (5 bases). The CDR3 contains 15 residues. The germline V gene encodes CDR1 MNHEY and CDR2 SVGAGI. The ends were cut back, 7 bases at V and 2 bases at J, with 15 bases in the middle. CDR3: CASTQRWGPGNTIYF. CDR3 bases: TGTGCCAGCACTCAAAGGTGGGGCCCTGGAAACACCATATATTTT.

The CDR3: CSVVEFGTQYF. The CDR3 bases are TGCAGCGTTGTCGAGTTCGGGACCCAGTACTTC. V and J are TRBV29-1 and TRBJ2-5, with no clear D. The CDR3 covers 11 residues. V was cut by 4 bases and J by 7 bases, with 10 bases left in between. CDR1 and CDR2 (germline): SQVTM, ANQGSEA.

The chain is built from TRBV6-2 or TRBV6-3 and TRBJ2-3; maybe TRBD1 (6 bases). The CDR3 sequence is 14 residues long. V dropped 6 bases and J dropped 1 base, with 11 bases sitting between them. Per the germline V gene, CDR1 is MNHEY and CDR2 is SVGEGT. For the CDR3, the DNA is TGTGCCAGCAGCAGGGGATGGGGCACAGATACGCAGTATTTT. It yields the protein CASSRGWGTDTQYF.

For this clone: The same CDR3 arises from other DNA sequences in this sample as well. This chain connects TRBV13 to TRBJ2-2, with 10 positions matching TRBD1. Germline CDR1 and CDR2: PRHDT and FYEKMQ (reference sequence). V trimming: 5 bases; J trimming: 7 bases; junction bases outside the gene matches: 7. This CDR3 is built from 15 residues. In DNA form, the CDR3 reads TGTGCCAGCAGCCCCGGGACAGGGGTTGGCGGGGAGCTGTTTTTT. This translates into CASSPGTGVGGELFF.

The chain has TRBV3-1 (or the pseudogene TRBV3-2) and TRBJ2-6, with 7 positions matching TRBD1. CDR3 length equals 17 residues. J lost 0 bases, V lost 8 bases, and 10 bases had no gene match. In germline, CDR1 is LGHDT, CDR2 YNNKEL (reference sequence). In nucleotides, the CDR3 is TGTGCCAGCCCCAATGGGGACAGAAACTCTGGGGCCAACGTCCTGACTTTC. This sequence encodes CASPNGDRNSGANVLTF.

This chain uses TRBV10-3 with TRBJ1-1; 10 bases match TRBD1. CDR1 ENHRY and CDR2 SYGVKD come from the germline V gene. The length of the CDR3 is 14 residues. With 7 bases clipped from V and 3 bases from J, the junction kept 5 bases outside the gene matches. CDR3 DNA: TGTGCCATCAACCAAGGACAGGGGGACACTGAAGCTTTCTTT. Residues: CAINQGQGDTEAFF.

The chain is built from TRBV5-5 and TRBJ1-1; D may be TRBD1 (5 bases). The germline V gene encodes CDR1 SGHKS and CDR2 YYEKEE (reference sequence). Trimming shortened V by 0 bases and J by 11 bases, and 20 bases separated the two germline ends. This CDR3 has 15 residues. Here the CDR3 reads CASSLGPDSRGRAFF. In DNA, the CDR3 is TGTGCCAGCAGCTTGGGGCCCGACAGCCGAGGGAGGGCTTTCTTT.

The rearrangement links TRBV28 to TRBJ2-7, with TRBD1 identical over 7 bases. This CDR3 spans 16 amino acids. Trimming at V came to 6 bases and at J to 0 bases, leaving 11 bases not matched to a gene. Germline lookup yields CDR1 MDHEN and CDR2 SYDVKM. DNA of the CDR3: TGTGCCAGCAGAAAACCCGGACAGGCCCGCTCCTACGAGCAGTACTTC. Amino acids: CASRKPGQARSYEQYF.

This clone has a handful of counts. This chain links TRBV12-3 or TRBV12-4 with TRBJ2-7, with D maybe TRBD2 (6 bases). The CDR3 is made up of 13 amino acids. V was pared by 10 bases and J by 0 bases, with 13 bases between. CDR3 in DNA: TGTGCCACCGCGGAGGGCCCCTCCTACGAGCAGTACTTC. This sequence encodes CATAEGPSYEQYF.

The chain couples TRBV2 to TRBJ1-6, with 10 positions matching TRBD1. The CDR3 has 15 amino acids. Germline V lookup: CDR1 SNHLY, CDR2 FYNNEI. Trimming cost V 5 bases and J 7 bases; bases outside gene matches: 5. In DNA, the CDR3 is TGTGCCAGCAGTAGACAGGGGGCCCCCAATTCACCCCTCCACTTT. Translation: CASSRQGAPNSPLHF.

This chain joins TRBV30 and TRBJ1-5; perhaps TRBD1 as D (6 bases). Germline V gene data show CDR1 as GTSNPN and CDR2 as SVGIG (reference sequence). CDR3 length: 12 residues. Trimming pared 3 bases from V and 7 bases from J, leaving 10 bases between. The DNA of the CDR3 is TGTGCCTGGAGCTGGGGGGGCCAGCCCCAGCATTTT. Translated: CAWSWGGQPQHF.

In regard to this clone: The sample holds other DNA sequences that translate to the same CDR3. The chain is built from TRBV10-3 and TRBJ1-1, with D tentatively TRBD1 (6 bases). CDR1 ENHRY and CDR2 SYGVKD come from the germline V gene. The V and J ends lost 6 bases and 4 bases respectively, with 15 bases between them. The CDR3 loop spans 14 amino acids. CDR3 in amino acids: CAISLQGGGTEAFF. The CDR3 DNA is TGTGCCATCAGCCTACAGGGTGGGGGCACTGAAGCTTTCTTT.

V usage is TRBV5-1 and J usage is TRBJ2-1; 10 nucleotides match TRBD2. With 1 base clipped from V and 8 bases from J, the junction kept 9 bases outside the gene matches. CDR1 and CDR2 from the germline V gene are SGHRS and YFSETQ. The CDR3 extends over 16 amino acids. In nucleotides, the CDR3 is TGCGCCAGCAGCTTGTGGCCTAGCGGGGGCGGGTATGAGCAGTTCTTC. Translated: CASSLWPSGGGYEQFF. The entire variable domain, with the rest obtained from reference TRBV5-1 and TRBJ2-1, is as follows: KAGVTQTPRYLIKTRGQQVTLSCSPISGHRSVSWYQQTPGQGLQFLFEYFSETQRNKGNFPGRFSGRQFSNSRSEMNVSTLELGDSALYLCASSLWPSGGGYEQFFGPGTRLTVL.